This TCR beta chain came from a study of regulatory dendritic cells for organ transplantation (dated by TCRdb to between 2016 and 2019). About the full investigation: The TCRbeta repertoires of sorted naive and memory CD4+ and CD8+ T cells were sequenced before and after allostimulation with regulatory or mature dendritic cells. What the research found in general, with its limitations: Of the resting subsets, the one holding the most alloreactive TCR clonotypes was memory CD8+ T cells. The authors pointed out considerable heterogeneity between individuals in the alloreactive memory CD8+ T cell pool, and only a couple of subjects were sequenced. Expansion of memory CD8+ clones was induced by allostimulation in both subjects, but more limited expansion appeared to be induced by regulatory dendritic cells than by mature dendritic cells. Repertoires were highly diverse in naive CD4+ and CD8+ T cells, less diverse in memory cells, and most oligoclonal in memory CD8+ cells.

The junction shows trimming of 2 bases on V and 8 bases on J, and the gene matches do not reach 1 base of it. The germline V gene encodes CDR1 GTSNPN and CDR2 SVGIG (reference sequence). Reading from cysteine to phenylalanine, the CDR3 counts 11 amino acids. Of the read, only the CDR3 DNA is kept; its 33 bases are in frame from base 1. A remark on this clone: The clone's antigen remains unknown. Per-base quality was not reported, and no clone a single base away is much larger than it.

A multiplexed two-step PCR with Vbeta-specific forward primers and Jbeta-specific reverse primers was used to amplify the TCRbeta CDR3 regions. The TCRbeta libraries were sequenced on an Illumina instrument via the immunoSEQ service. In the source study's methods: V, D and J genes were assigned using IMGT annotation, and counts were corrected for multiplex PCR bias using synthetic CDR3 analogues. In the immunoSEQ Analyzer, repertoire clonality was calculated as one minus normalized Shannon entropy. Clonal expansion was defined by Fisher's exact test with Benjamini-Hochberg false discovery rate control, using two-tailed P<0.01. TCRdb carries this immuneACCESS record with in-frame sequences only. Its versions omit some clonotypes, under half of them owing to an unresolved V gene in the studies checked, with the rest unexplained. That table is the source of V, J and clone size, and D and trimming were worked out from the DNA. A total of roughly 35,000 clones appear in this sample, roughly 89% of them only once. Together, the top ten hold approximately 0.059% of the sample.

FACS was used to sort CD4+ or CD8+ cells into naive T cells (CD45RA+) and memory T cells (CD45RO+). A couple of healthy control subjects provided the T cells used for TCR sequencing. For the mixed lymphocyte reactions, sorted T cell subsets left unstimulated acted as baseline controls. The Qiagen DNeasy Blood & Tissue Kit was used for extraction of genomic DNA. The clonotype was recovered from a human donor in good health. Sequencing used naive CD4+ T cells from blood. The cell subset or site label for this specimen denotes: CD45RA+ naive T cells. The rearrangement joined TRBV30 to TRBJ1-2; TRBD1 lines up with 8 middle nucleotides. The DNA reads as follows: TGTGCCTGGAGTAGGACAGGGGGCTACACCTTC. This codes for CAWSRTGGYTF. With the portions outside the CDR3 filled from the reference TRBV30 and TRBJ1-2 genes, the complete variable region becomes SQTIHQWPATLVQPVGSPLSLECTVEGTSNPNLYWYRQAAGRGLQLLFYSVGIGQISSEVPQNLSASRPQDRQFILSSKKLLLSDSGFYLCAWSRTGGYTFGSGTRLTVV.